One T cell receptor (beta chain) is described in this entry. Clinical history reported by participants formed the basis on which cohorts were assigned. The data are from a study of blood T cell repertoires in COVID-19. About the research overall: Symptom resolution, clearance, or two negative PCRs marked donors in Cohort 3 as recovered. T cells, B-cell-depleted T cells, or PBMCs supplied cDNA or gDNA. Material from acute and convalescent COVID-19 was sourced from the United States, Italy and Spain.

Assay: immunoSEQ multiplex PCR; the TCRdb copy retains only in-frame clones and omits some. This table holds over 110,000 clones, over 70% found once. The sample comprised PBMCs or T cells enriched from blood (not recorded which). The source is a man aged 50 or older in a cohort exposed to, infected with or recovered from COVID-19 (not recorded which).

This CDR3 is CASSIGYRASLAIQYF. CDR3 nucleotide sequence: TGTGCCAGTAGTATAGGCTACAGGGCATCTCTGGCCATTCAGTACTTC. This chain joins TRBV19 and TRBJ2-4; a weak D match, TRBD1 (6 bases). The V and J ends lost 1 base and 9 bases respectively, with 19 bases between them. Germline V gene sequence: CDR1 LNHDA, CDR2 SQIVND (reference sequence). This CDR3 is built from 16 residues.